One and the same sample provided the 13 T cell receptor beta chains below, sequenced in a study of HIV-infected patients and healthy controls. TCRdb itself ran the 5' RACE reads through MiXCR, one entry per CDR3 protein. The sample records 50,000 to 80,000 distinct CDR3 sequences, under 25% being singletons. The specimen sequenced was CD4+ T cells from blood. These receptors came from a human donor in good health.

This clonotype has just a few counts. The CDR3 reads CASSLSNFFSGANVLTF. CDR3 DNA: TGTGCCAGTAGTTTATCGAACTTTTTCTCTGGGGCCAACGTCCTGACTTTC. This chain links TRBV19 with TRBJ2-6, with no clear D. CDR1 LNHDA and CDR2 SQIVND come from the germline V gene (reference sequence). Trimming took 5 bases from V and 0 from J, leaving 14 bases between them. CDR3 length: 17 amino acids.

Concerning this clonotype: At one end the junction does not follow the germline gene, possibly because of a read error. This sequence joins TRBV3-1 and TRBJ1-5; no definite D call. The length of the CDR3 is 13 residues. CDR1 is LGHDT and CDR2 is YNNKEL in the germline V gene (reference sequence). The CDR3 spells CASSQDRVQPQRF. The DNA of the CDR3 is TGTGCCAGCAGCCAAGATCGGGTTCAGCCCCAGCGTTTT.

The chain uses TRBV12-3 or TRBV12-4 and TRBJ1-1; 8 bases align to TRBD1. With 6 bases clipped from V and 6 bases from J, the junction kept 9 bases outside the gene matches. This CDR3 region has 14 residues. CDR3 protein: CASRTGEGGPEAFF. The CDR3 coding sequence is TGTGCCAGCAGGACAGGGGAGGGTGGACCTGAAGCTTTCTTT.

This chain joins TRBV11-1 and TRBJ2-7; 7 bases are a match to TRBD1. With 5 bases clipped from V and 2 bases from J, the junction kept 6 bases outside the gene matches. Germline lookup yields CDR1 SGHAT and CDR2 FQDESV (reference sequence). This CDR3 region has 14 residues. The DNA for the CDR3 is TGTGCCAGCAGCCACGGGACAGCCACCTACGAGCAGTACTTC. It codes for CASSHGTATYEQYF.

This clonotype was observed many times. This CDR3 is CASSGPGTGGNEQFF. In DNA form, the CDR3 reads TGTGCCAGCAGTGGGCCCGGGACTGGGGGCAATGAGCAGTTCTTC. This chain joins TRBV12-3 or TRBV12-4 and TRBJ2-1; D perhaps matches TRBD2 (6 bases). The CDR3 is 15 residues long. V dropped 5 bases and J dropped 6 bases, with 17 bases sitting between them.

The V call is TRBV18, the J call TRBJ2-1; 7 positions match TRBD1. CDR1 and CDR2 from the germline V gene are KGHSH and LQKENI. This CDR3 spans 13 amino acids. V dropped 6 bases and J dropped 8; count of bases not matched to a gene: 7. CDR3 residues: CASSSDRSHEQFF. In DNA form, the CDR3 reads TGTGCCAGCTCGTCGGACAGGTCCCATGAGCAGTTCTTC.

This clonotype was seen many times. This chain connects TRBV27 to TRBJ2-3; D is unresolved. The CDR3 loop spans 13 amino acids. Germline CDR1 reads MNHEY; CDR2 reads SMNVEV (reference sequence). Trimming shortened V by 0 bases and J by 3 bases, and 4 bases separated the two germline ends. CDR3 sequence (DNA): TGTGCCAGCAGTTTATCGAGGACAGATACGCAGTATTTT. It is translated as CASSLSRTDTQYF.

This clonotype was recorded many times. The chain has TRBV3-1 and TRBJ1-2; maybe TRBD1 (6 bases). Per germline, CDR1 LGHDT and CDR2 YNNKEL (reference sequence). This CDR3 contains 15 residues. V lost 4 bases and J lost 8, with 20 bases in between. The CDR3 region has the DNA TGTGCCAGCAGCCCCTGGGGGGCTTGGCATTCGGGCTACACCTTC. Its translation: CASSPWGAWHSGYTF.

This clonotype was recorded a few times. This chain links TRBV20-1 with TRBJ2-3, with D perhaps matching TRBD2 (5 bases). V was shortened by 5 bases and J by 2 bases, with 11 bases between the two germline ends. The V gene's germline CDR1 is DFQATT and CDR2 SNEGSKA (reference sequence). The CDR3 has 13 residues. The CDR3 here is CSAGGLHTDTQYF. The CDR3 nucleotides read TGCAGTGCTGGCGGGCTACACACAGATACGCAGTATTTT.

This clonotype has ten or more counts. The genes are TRBV7-2 and TRBJ1-3; D not certain. Deletions cut 3 bases from V and 0 bases from J, with 9 bases between. CDR1 is SGHTA, CDR2 FQGNSA, per germline. The CDR3 has 15 amino acids. The CDR3 bases are TGTGCCAGCAGCTTCGCACCTGCCTCTGGAAACACCATATATTTT. This translates into CASSFAPASGNTIYF.

The V and J genes are TRBV6-1 and TRBJ1-5, with a possible D match to TRBD1 (5 bases). The CDR3 spans 16 residues. Trimming left V 7 bases short and J 2 bases short, with 18 bases between. Germline CDR1 MNHNS, CDR2 SASEGT. The CDR3 protein is CASKARGAMGNQPQHF. CDR3 DNA: TGTGCCAGCAAAGCACGAGGGGCGATGGGCAATCAGCCCCAGCATTTT.

This chain connects TRBV6-5 to TRBJ2-7, with D tentatively TRBD1 (6 bases). The CDR3 runs 14 residues. Germline values: CDR1 MNHEY, CDR2 SVGAGI. V was clipped by 7 bases and J by 2 bases, with 15 bases between them. The CDR3 DNA reads as TGTGCCAGCACCGCCAGGGGCCCCCCCTACGAGCAGTACTTC. Translated, it gives CASTARGPPYEQYF.

The genes are TRBV27 and TRBJ2-3; D ambiguous. V lost 5 bases and J lost 2, with 14 bases in between. CDR1 and CDR2 (germline): MNHEY, SMNVEV (reference sequence). The CDR3 totals 15 residues. CDR3 nucleotides: TGTGCCAGCAGTCCCGGCTTCCAAATCACAGATACGCAGTATTTT. This encodes CASSPGFQITDTQYF.